The rows below give T cell receptor beta chains drawn from one sample of a study of blood T cell repertoires in COVID-19. Produced via immunoSEQ multiplex PCR; TCRdb's table is partial and in-frame only. The sample gives under 200,000 clones, roughly 90% of which show up once; about 1.6% is in the top ten. Material for sequencing was peripheral blood. These TCRs come from a man aged 18 to 29 with active or convalescent COVID-19. The CDR3 runs from the conserved cysteine through the conserved F or W. The D gene is left open where the match is weak. The size entry is marked missing in some rows and otherwise reads once, few, many or a size class.

.,TRBV4-3,TRBJ2-2,TRBD2,CASSQDSSAGGLFF,TGCGCCAGCAGCCAAGATTCCAGCGCGGGGGGGCTGTTTTTT
.,TRBV11-2,TRBJ1-1,TRBD1,CASSQLTGTNTEAFF,TGTGCCAGCAGCCAGTTGACAGGGACGAACACTGAAGCTTTCTTT
.,TRBV7-8,TRBJ2-5,.,CASSPKETQYF,TGTGCCAGCAGCCCTAAAGAGACCCAGTACTTC
.,TRBV29-1,TRBJ1-2,TRBD1,CSAMSWDRAYGYTF,TGCAGCGCCATGAGTTGGGACAGGGCGTACGGCTACACCTTC
.,TRBV7-8,TRBJ2-7,.,CASSRRASGILAGSYEQYF,TGTGCCAGCAGCCGCCGCGCCTCCGGTATCCTAGCCGGGTCCTACGAGCAGTACTTC
.,TRBV11-2,TRBJ1-4,TRBD1,CASSPRGTGDEKLFF,TGTGCCAGCAGCCCCCGGGGGACAGGGGATGAAAAACTGTTTTTT
.,TRBV19,TRBJ2-2,.,CASTGVLGTGELFF,TGTGCCAGTACGGGGGTACTTGGGACCGGGGAGCTGTTTTTT
.,TRBV30,TRBJ2-2,.,CAWTPTPQSGELFF,TGTGCCTGGACCCCTACCCCCCAATCCGGGGAGCTGTTTTTT
.,TRBV12-2,TRBJ1-2,.,CASRGRKGPYGYTF,TGTGCAAGTCGCGGAAGGAAGGGGCCCTATGGCTACACCTTC
.,TRBV12-3/TRBV12-4,TRBJ1-2,.,CASSVRYGYTF,TGTGCCAGCAGTGTTCGGTATGGCTACACCTTC
once,TRBV5-4,TRBJ2-3,TRBD2,CASSQQTSGGTDTQYF,TGTGCCAGCAGCCAACAGACTAGCGGGGGCACAGATACGCAGTATTTT
.,TRBV18,TRBJ1-2,.,CASSPGLLTNYGYTF,TGTGCCAGCTCACCTGGTTTACTAACTAACTATGGCTACACCTTC
.,TRBV29-1,TRBJ1-1,.,CSVQQGEGTEAFF,TGCAGCGTTCAACAGGGTGAGGGTACTGAAGCTTTCTTT
.,TRBV6-5,TRBJ1-1,.,CASNGAGATEAFF,TGTGCCAGCAATGGGGCCGGTGCCACTGAAGCTTTCTTT
.,TRBV12-5,TRBJ1-1,.,CASGPRRKGSFAAFF,TGTGCTAGTGGTCCCCGGAGAAAGGGGTCCTTTGCGGCTTTCTTT
.,TRBV24-1,TRBJ1-5,TRBD1,CATSDKPGQRRDQPQHF,TGTGCCACCAGTGATAAACCGGGACAGCGGAGGGATCAGCCCCAGCATTTT
few,TRBV7-9,TRBJ1-5,TRBD1,CASSLENRGRDNQPQHF,TGTGCCAGCAGCTTGGAAAACAGGGGGCGCGACAATCAGCCCCAGCATTTT
.,TRBV10-2,TRBJ1-2,TRBD1,CASSEVATGTGYTF,TGCGCCAGCAGTGAGGTGGCGACAGGGACTGGCTACACCTTC
.,TRBV4-3,TRBJ2-3,TRBD2,CANKLAGFCPRTDTQYF,TGCGCCAACAAGCTAGCGGGATTCTGTCCACGCACAGATACGCAGTATTTT
.,TRBV19,TRBJ1-5,.,CASMGQKIPGQPQHF,TGTGCCAGTATGGGACAAAAAATCCCAGGTCAGCCCCAGCATTTT
.,TRBV6-6,TRBJ2-7,.,CASSEMYEQYF,TGTGCCAGCAGTGAGATGTACGAGCAGTACTTC
.,TRBV2,TRBJ1-6,.,CASTLGPYNSPLHF,TGTGCCAGCACCCTGGGGCCCTATAATTCACCCCTCCACTTT
.,TRBV3-1/TRBV3-2,TRBJ2-3,TRBD2,CASSQTGKTSRTDTQYF,TGTGCCAGCAGCCAGACGGGCAAGACTAGCCGTACAGATACGCAGTATTTT
.,TRBV29-1,TRBJ2-7,.,CSVRSGRHYYEQYF,TGCAGCGTTAGATCAGGGCGCCACTACTACGAGCAGTACTTC
.,TRBV10-3,TRBJ2-7,TRBD2,CAISNSGALSYEQYF,TGTGCCATCAGCAATAGCGGGGCCCTTTCCTACGAGCAGTACTTC
once,TRBV5-1,TRBJ1-2,TRBD1,CASSRQVPTGDGYTF,TGCGCCAGCAGCCGACAAGTACCCACAGGGGATGGCTACACCTTC
.,TRBV18,TRBJ2-1,TRBD2,CASSPPEPGLVNEQFF,TGTGCCAGCTCACCACCAGAACCGGGACTAGTCAATGAGCAGTTCTTC
.,TRBV7-2,TRBJ2-3,.,CASSFAGRTDTQYF,TGTGCCAGCAGCTTCGCGGGCCGCACAGATACGCAGTATTTT
.,TRBV4-3,TRBJ2-1,.,CASSQASGVSDEQFF,TGCGCCAGCAGCCAAGCGAGCGGAGTGAGCGATGAGCAGTTCTTC
.,TRBV7-2,TRBJ1-2,TRBD1,CASSLKGQGDGYTF,TGTGCCAGCAGCTTAAAGGGACAGGGAGATGGCTACACCTTC